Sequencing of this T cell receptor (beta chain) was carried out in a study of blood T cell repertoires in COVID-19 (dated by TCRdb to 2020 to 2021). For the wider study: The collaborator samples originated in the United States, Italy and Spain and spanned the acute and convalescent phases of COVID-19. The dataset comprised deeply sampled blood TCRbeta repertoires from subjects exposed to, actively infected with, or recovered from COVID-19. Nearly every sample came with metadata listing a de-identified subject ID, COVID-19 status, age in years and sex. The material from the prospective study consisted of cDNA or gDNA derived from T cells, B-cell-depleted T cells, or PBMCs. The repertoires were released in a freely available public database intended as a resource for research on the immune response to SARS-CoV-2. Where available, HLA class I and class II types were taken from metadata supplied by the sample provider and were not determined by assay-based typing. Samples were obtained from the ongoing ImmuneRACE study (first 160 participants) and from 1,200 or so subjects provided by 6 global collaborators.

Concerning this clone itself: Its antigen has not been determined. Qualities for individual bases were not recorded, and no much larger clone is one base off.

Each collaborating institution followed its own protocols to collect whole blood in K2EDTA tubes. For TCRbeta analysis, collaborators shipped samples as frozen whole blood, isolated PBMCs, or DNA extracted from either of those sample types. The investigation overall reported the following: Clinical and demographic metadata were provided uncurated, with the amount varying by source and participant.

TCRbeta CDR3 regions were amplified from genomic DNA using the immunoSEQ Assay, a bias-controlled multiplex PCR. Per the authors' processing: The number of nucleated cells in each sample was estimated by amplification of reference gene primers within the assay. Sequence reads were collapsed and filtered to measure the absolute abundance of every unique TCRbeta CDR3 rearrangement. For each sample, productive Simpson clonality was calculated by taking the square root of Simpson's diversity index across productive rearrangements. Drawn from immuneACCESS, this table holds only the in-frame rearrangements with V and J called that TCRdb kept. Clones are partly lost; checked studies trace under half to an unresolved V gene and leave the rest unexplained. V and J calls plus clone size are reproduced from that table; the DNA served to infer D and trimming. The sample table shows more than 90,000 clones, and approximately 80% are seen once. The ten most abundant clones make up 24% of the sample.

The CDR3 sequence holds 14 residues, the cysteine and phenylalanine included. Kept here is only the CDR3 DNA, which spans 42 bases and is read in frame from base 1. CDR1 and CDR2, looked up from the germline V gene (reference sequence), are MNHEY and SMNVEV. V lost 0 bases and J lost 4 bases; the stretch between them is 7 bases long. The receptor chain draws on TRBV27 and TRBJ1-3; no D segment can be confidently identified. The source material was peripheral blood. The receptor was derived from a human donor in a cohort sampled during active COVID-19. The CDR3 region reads CASSLSPTGNTIYF. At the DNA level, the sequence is TGTGCCAGCAGTTTATCCCCGACAGGAAACACCATATATTTT.